This TCR beta chain originates from a study of identical twins. TCRdb analysed the 5' RACE reads with MiXCR anew, one entry per CDR3 protein. The sample includes nearly 900,000 distinct CDR3 sequences, more than 9% of them seen just once. This clonotype was counted a few times. With V trimmed by 6 bases and J by 10 bases, 20 bases remained unmatched. Germline CDR1 is MDHEN and CDR2 is SYDVKM. The CDR3 contains 18 residues. These data also featured in a second study, about yellow fever vaccine responses in identical twins.

The receptor's source is a woman between 18 and 29 years old in good health. The rearrangement uses TRBV28 and TRBJ2-1; TRBD2 matches at 11 bases. Sequenced sample: PBMCs. This CDR3 reads CASSRASGGPFLGTEQFF. In DNA form, the CDR3 reads TGTGCCAGCAGCCGCGCTAGCGGGGGGCCCTTTCTCGGAACCGAGCAGTTCTTC.